This note documents a single TCR beta chain sequence. This specimen comes from a study of technical replicates of blood from a few donors. Method: immunoSEQ multiplex PCR; TCRdb's copy keeps in-frame clones and lacks some. Here the sample spans approximately 52,000 clones, just over 85% being singletons. This clonotype was obtained from a human donor in good health. Some clones in this sample may be carry-over from other donors' samples. Sequencing was done on a sample of PBMCs.

The CDR3 DNA reads as TGCAGCGGACAGGGCGCAGGAAACACCATATATTTT. Its protein product is CSGQGAGNTIYF. This chain joins TRBV29-1 and TRBJ1-3, with 7 positions matching TRBD1. The ends lost 7 bases at V and 4 bases at J; junction bases unmatched: 4. CDR3 size: 12 residues. Germline loops: CDR1 SQVTM, CDR2 ANQGSEA.